This is a list of T cell receptor beta chains from one sample in a study of vaccination and CD4 T cells after COVID-19. For these receptors, no antigen is known. MiXCR, applied by TCRdb to the PCR reads, yields one record per CDR3 protein. The table lists 15,000 to 16,000 distinct CDR3 sequences, roughly 73% of them singletons. Sequences were obtained from CD4+ T cells from blood, cultured in vitro. Receptor source: a human donor who had recovered from COVID-19. Each CDR3 is given with its conserved first and last residue. D genes are given only for firm matches. For some rows the clone size is stated as once, few or many, or as a class when expanded; others skip it.

TRBV7-2	.	TRBJ2-2	TRBD2	17	TGTGCCAGCAGCCCGGGACTAGCGGGGGCAAGAGCCGGGGAGCTGTTTTTT	CASSPGLAGARAGELFF
TRBV10-3	once	TRBJ1-3	.	14	TGTGCCATCAGTCGGGACGGCTCTGGAAACACCATATATTTT	CAISRDGSGNTIYF
TRBV11-2	few	TRBJ2-5	TRBD2	14	TGTGCCAGCAGCCCTGGGACTAGCGGAGAGACCCAGTACTTC	CASSPGTSGETQYF
TRBV28	.	TRBJ1-2	.	16	TGTGCCAGCAGTAAGGGATGGGGGCACGCATTGTGGGGCTACACCTTC	CASSKGWGHALWGYTF
TRBV30	.	TRBJ2-7	.	13	TGTGCCTGGAGTGTGGAGTGGGCCTACGAGCAGTACTTC	CAWSVEWAYEQYF
TRBV7-3	.	TRBJ2-7	.	13	TGTGCCAGCAGCTTATGGGGAAACTACGAGCAGTACTTC	CASSLWGNYEQYF
TRBV6-1	.	TRBJ1-5	.	15	TGTGCCAGCAGCCTTCAATATAATAGCAATCAGCCCCAGCATTTT	CASSLQYNSNQPQHF
TRBV7-2	.	TRBJ2-3	.	13	TGTGCCAGCAGCCCTCGGAGGCGAGATACGCAGTATTTT	CASSPRRRDTQYF
TRBV20-1	few	TRBJ2-3	.	14	TGCAGTGCTAGAGATTCGGGACCCACAGATACGCAGTATTTT	CSARDSGPTDTQYF
TRBV6-1	few	TRBJ2-7	TRBD2	17	TGTGCCAGCATCACGGGACTAGCGGGAGGAGTCGCCTACGAGCAGTACTTC	CASITGLAGGVAYEQYF
TRBV6-4	few	TRBJ2-3	.	13	TGTGCCAGCAGTGACTCGAGGGCAGATACGCAGTATTTT	CASSDSRADTQYF
TRBV2	.	TRBJ1-1	.	12	TGTGCCAGCAGACAAATGGACACTGAAGCTTTCTTT	CASRQMDTEAFF
TRBV28	.	TRBJ1-2	.	12	TGTGCCAGCAGTTTTCCAGGGGTGGGCTACACCTTC	CASSFPGVGYTF
TRBV6-1	few	TRBJ1-6	.	13	TGTGCCAGCAGACCCCGGGGAGGTCTGACCCTCCACTTT	CASRPRGGLTLHF
TRBV7-2	.	TRBJ2-5	TRBD2	17	TGTGCCAGCAGCTCAGGGATTCGACTAGCGGGACGAGAGACCCAGTACTTC	CASSSGIRLAGRETQYF
TRBV6-1	few	TRBJ1-6	.	16	TGTGCCAGCAGTGAAGCCGTTAGCTCCTATAATTCACCCCTCCACTTT	CASSEAVSSYNSPLHF
TRBV6-4	.	TRBJ1-5	.	13	TGTGCCAGCAGTGATCAGCCTAATCAGCCCCAGCATTTT	CASSDQPNQPQHF
TRBV20-1	.	TRBJ2-2	TRBD2	16	TGCAGTGCTAGAGGACTAGCGGGTCTCTTTACCGGGGAGCTGTTTTTT	CSARGLAGLFTGELFF
TRBV5-1	.	TRBJ1-2	.	15	TGCGCCAGCAGCTTGGACACAGGGAGGGACTATGGCTACACCTTC	CASSLDTGRDYGYTF
TRBV19	once	TRBJ2-3	TRBD1	14	TGTGCCAGTACTACGACAGGGGGCGCAGATACGCAGTATTTT	CASTTTGGADTQYF
TRBV6-1	few	TRBJ2-5	TRBD1	14	TGTGCCAGCAGTGGGGACAGGGGCCAAGAGACCCAGTACTTC	CASSGDRGQETQYF
TRBV11-1	.	TRBJ2-7	TRBD1	16	TGTGCCAGCAGCCCGCGTGGGACAGGGGGCTCCTACGAGCAGTACTTC	CASSPRGTGGSYEQYF
TRBV6-5	.	TRBJ1-5	.	14	TGTGCCAGCAGTTACTCGGGGGGCGGACAGCCCCAGCATTTT	CASSYSGGGQPQHF
TRBV15	.	TRBJ2-7	TRBD2	13	TGTGCCACTAGCCTGTCTAGCGGATACGAGCAGTACTTC	CATSLSSGYEQYF
TRBV19	.	TRBJ1-5	.	15	TGTGCCAGTAGTGTTCAAAGCACTAGCAATCAGCCCCAGCATTTT	CASSVQSTSNQPQHF
TRBV19	.	TRBJ1-1	.	14	TGTGCCAGTAGTATGGGGCCGATAAACACTGAAGCTTTCTTT	CASSMGPINTEAFF
TRBV11-2	.	TRBJ1-1	.	11	TGTGCCAGCAGCTTAGCCGCTGAAGCTTTCTTT	CASSLAAEAFF
TRBV30	.	TRBJ1-2	TRBD1	16	TGTGCCTGGAGGGCCAGGGGGGGTTCGGCTAACTATGGCTACACCTTC	CAWRARGGSANYGYTF